The clone carrying this TCR beta chain has just a few counts. The assay was immunoSEQ multiplex PCR, and TCRdb's table has in-frame clones only and misses some. Of some 86,000 clones in the sample, about nine tenths were seen once. The sample originates from a study of PD-1 blockade in classical Hodgkin lymphoma. The time point here: cycle 4 day 1 (C4D1), after around six weeks of nivolumab. Relapse was seen in all patients after autologous stem cell transplantation, and brentuximab vedotin exposure was variable. V trimming: 3 bases; J trimming: 6 bases; junction bases outside the gene matches: 4. Germline loops: CDR1 MNHEY, CDR2 SMNVEV (reference sequence). This CDR3 region has 15 residues.

The chain is built from TRBV27 and TRBJ2-1, with 11 bases identical to TRBD2. The source of this sequence is a human donor with classical Hodgkin lymphoma. Sequenced here: peripheral blood mononuclear cells (PBMCs), sampled before the fourth cycle of nivolumab. The CDR3 DNA follows: TGTGCCAGCAGTTTTTTAGCGGGGGGGGGCAATGAGCAGTTCTTC. It codes for CASSFLAGGGNEQFF.